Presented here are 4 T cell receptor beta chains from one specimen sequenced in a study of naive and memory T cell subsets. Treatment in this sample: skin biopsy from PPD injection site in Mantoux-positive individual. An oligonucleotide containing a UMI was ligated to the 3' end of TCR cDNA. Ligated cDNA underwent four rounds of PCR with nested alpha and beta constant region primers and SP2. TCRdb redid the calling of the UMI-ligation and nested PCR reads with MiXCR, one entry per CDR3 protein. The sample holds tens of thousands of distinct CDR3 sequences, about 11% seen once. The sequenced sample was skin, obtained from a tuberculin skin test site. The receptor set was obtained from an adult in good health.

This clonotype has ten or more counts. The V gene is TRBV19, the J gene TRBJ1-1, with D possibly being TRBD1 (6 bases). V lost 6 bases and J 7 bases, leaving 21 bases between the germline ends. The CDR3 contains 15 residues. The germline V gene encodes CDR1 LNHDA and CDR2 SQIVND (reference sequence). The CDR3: CASRSLLGGGIEAFF. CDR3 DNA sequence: TGTGCCAGTAGAAGCCTCCTCGGGGGCGGAATTGAAGCTTTCTTT.

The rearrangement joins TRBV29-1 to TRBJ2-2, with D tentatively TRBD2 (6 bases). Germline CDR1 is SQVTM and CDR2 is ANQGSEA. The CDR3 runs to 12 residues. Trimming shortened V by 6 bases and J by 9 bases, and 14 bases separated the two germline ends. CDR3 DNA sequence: TGCAGCGTGAGGGCGGGGTCCCGGGAGCTGTTTTTT. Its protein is CSVRAGSRELFF.

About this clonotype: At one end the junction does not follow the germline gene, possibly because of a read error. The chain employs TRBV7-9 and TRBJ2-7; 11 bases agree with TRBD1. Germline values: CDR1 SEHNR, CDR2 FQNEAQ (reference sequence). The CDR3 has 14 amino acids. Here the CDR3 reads CANSFGQGAGEQYF. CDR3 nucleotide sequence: TGTGCCAACAGCTTCGGACAGGGGGCAGGGGAGCAGTACTTC.

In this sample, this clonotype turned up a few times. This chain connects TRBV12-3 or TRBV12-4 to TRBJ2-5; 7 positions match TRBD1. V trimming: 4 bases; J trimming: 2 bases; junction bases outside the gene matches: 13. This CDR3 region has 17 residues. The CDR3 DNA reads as TGTGCCAGCAGTTCGGGAAGGGGGCGTGTGGGACAAGAGACCCAGTACTTC. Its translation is CASSSGRGRVGQETQYF.